The T cell receptor beta chain under discussion was sequenced for a study of identical twins. As concerns this clonotype: Its antigen is still unknown.

Findings of the study overall: With abundant cord blood beta clonotypes, insertions were fewer; memory repertoires showed no such pattern.

The V end lost 1 base, the J end lost 1 base, and 13 bases lay between the germline ends. CDR3 length equals 17 residues. The germline gives CDR1 LGHDT, CDR2 YNNKEL (reference sequence). TCRdb ran MiXCR on the 5' RACE reads and lists one entry per CDR3 protein. The data show fewer than 500,000 distinct CDR3 sequences, 20% to 25% seen once. The sample also formed part of further work on T cells expressing NK-cell markers. From that study: These clonotypes also led the CD3+CD56-NKG2C+ fraction in a few donors.

This TCR was recovered from a woman between 18 and 29 years old in good health. Material: CD4+ T cells sorted from blood. The chain combines TRBV3-1 with TRBJ2-2; D is perhaps TRBD1 (7 bases). The CDR3 DNA follows: TGTGCCAGCAGCCAAGCCCCAGGGGGACTGAACACCGGGGAGCTGTTTTTT. Encoded protein: CASSQAPGGLNTGELFF. The full variable domain, completed using reference TRBV3-1 and TRBJ2-2, is DTAVSQTPKYLVTQMGNDKSIKCEQNLGHDTMYWYKQDSKKFLKIMFSYNNKELIINETVPNRFSPKSPDKAHLNLHINSLELGDSAVYFCASSQAPGGLNTGELFFGEGSRLTVL.